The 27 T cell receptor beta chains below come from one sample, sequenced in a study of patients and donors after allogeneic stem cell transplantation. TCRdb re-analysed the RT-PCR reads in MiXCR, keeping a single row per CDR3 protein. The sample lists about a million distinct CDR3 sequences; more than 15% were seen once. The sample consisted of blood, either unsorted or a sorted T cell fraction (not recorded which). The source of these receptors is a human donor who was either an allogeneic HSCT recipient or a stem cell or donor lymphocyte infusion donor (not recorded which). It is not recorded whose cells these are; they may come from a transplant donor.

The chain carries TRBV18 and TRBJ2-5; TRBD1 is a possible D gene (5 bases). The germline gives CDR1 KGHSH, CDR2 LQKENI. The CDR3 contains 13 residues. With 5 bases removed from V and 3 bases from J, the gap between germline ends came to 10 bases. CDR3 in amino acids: CASSGQGEETQYF. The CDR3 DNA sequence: TGTGCCAGCTCAGGTCAGGGCGAAGAGACCCAGTACTTC.

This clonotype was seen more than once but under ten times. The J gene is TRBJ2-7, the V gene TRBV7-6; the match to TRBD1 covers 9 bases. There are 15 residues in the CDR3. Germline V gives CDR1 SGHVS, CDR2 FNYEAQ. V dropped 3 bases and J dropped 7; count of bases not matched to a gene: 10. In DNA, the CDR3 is TGTGCCAGCAGCTTGTTTGGGACAGGGACTATGGAGCAGTACTTC. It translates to CASSLFGTGTMEQYF.

The CDR3 region has the DNA TGCGCCAGCAGCCAAGGGCGGGACACAGCCTACGAGCAGTACTTC. The encoded protein is CASSQGRDTAYEQYF. This chain uses TRBV4-1 with TRBJ2-7; D may be TRBD1 or TRBD2 (6 bases each). This CDR3 is 15 amino acids long. V was clipped by 1 base and J by 2 bases, with 12 bases between them. Per germline, CDR1 MGHRA and CDR2 YSYEKL.

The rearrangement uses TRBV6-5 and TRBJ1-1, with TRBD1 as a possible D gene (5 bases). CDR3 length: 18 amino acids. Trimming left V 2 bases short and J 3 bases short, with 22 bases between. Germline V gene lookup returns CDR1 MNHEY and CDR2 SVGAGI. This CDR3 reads CASSYGVGTVGWDTEAFF. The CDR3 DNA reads TGTGCCAGCAGTTACGGCGTAGGGACCGTCGGCTGGGACACTGAAGCTTTCTTT.

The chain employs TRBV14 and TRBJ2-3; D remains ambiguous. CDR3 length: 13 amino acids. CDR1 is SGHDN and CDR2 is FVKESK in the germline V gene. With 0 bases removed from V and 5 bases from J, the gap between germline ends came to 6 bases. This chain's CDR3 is CASSQDRKDTQYF. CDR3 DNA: TGTGCCAGCAGCCAAGATAGAAAAGATACGCAGTATTTT.

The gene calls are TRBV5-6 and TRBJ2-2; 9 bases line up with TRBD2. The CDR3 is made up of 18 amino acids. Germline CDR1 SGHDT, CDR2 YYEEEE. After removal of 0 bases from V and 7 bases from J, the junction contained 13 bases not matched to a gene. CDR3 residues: CASSLAAAGGPKRGELFF. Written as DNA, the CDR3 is TGTGCCAGCAGCTTGGCAGCTGCGGGAGGGCCGAAACGCGGGGAGCTGTTTTTT.

The CDR3 reads CASSRRDNYEQYF. CDR3 DNA: TGTGCCAGCAGCCGACGGGACAACTACGAGCAGTACTTC. The V gene is TRBV6-1, the J gene TRBJ2-7; D possibly corresponds to TRBD1 (6 bases). The CDR3 is 13 amino acids. Germline V gene lookup returns CDR1 MNHNS and CDR2 SASEGT. V gave up 6 bases and J gave up 3 bases, with 12 bases separating them.

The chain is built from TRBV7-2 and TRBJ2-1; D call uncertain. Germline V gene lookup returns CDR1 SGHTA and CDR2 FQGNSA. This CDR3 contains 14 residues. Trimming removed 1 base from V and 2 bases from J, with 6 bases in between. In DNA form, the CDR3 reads TGTGCCAGCAGCTTAGATGGCCCCTACAATGAGCAGTTCTTC. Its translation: CASSLDGPYNEQFF.

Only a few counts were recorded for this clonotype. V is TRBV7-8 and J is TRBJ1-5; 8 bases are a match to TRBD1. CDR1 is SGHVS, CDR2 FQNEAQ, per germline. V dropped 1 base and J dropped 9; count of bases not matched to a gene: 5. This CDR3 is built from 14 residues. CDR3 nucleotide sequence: TGTGCCAGCAGCTTAGAAACAGGGGGTAGGCCCCAGCATTTT. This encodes CASSLETGGRPQHF.

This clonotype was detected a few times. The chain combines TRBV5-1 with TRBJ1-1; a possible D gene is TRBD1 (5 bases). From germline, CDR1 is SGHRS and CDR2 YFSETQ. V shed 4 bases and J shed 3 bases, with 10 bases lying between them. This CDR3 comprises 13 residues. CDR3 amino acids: CASSVTQDTEAFF. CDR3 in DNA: TGCGCCAGCAGCGTAACACAGGACACTGAAGCTTTCTTT.

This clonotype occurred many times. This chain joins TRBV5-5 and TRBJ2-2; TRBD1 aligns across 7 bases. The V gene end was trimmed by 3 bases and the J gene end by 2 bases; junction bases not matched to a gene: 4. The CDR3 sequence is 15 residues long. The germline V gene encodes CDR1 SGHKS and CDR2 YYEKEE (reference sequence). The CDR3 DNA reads TGTGCCAGCAGCTCGCAGGGGGTCAACACCGGGGAGCTGTTTTTT. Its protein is CASSSQGVNTGELFF. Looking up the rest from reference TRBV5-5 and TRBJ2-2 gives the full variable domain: DAGVTQSPTHLIKTRGQQVTLRCSPISGHKSVSWYQQVLGQGPQFIFQYYEKEERGRGNFPDRFSARQFPNYSSELNVNALLLGDSALYLCASSSQGVNTGELFFGEGSRLTVL.

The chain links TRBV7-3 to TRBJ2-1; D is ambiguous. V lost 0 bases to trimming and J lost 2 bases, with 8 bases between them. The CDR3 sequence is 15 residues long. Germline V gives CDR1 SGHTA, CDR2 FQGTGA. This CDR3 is CASSLTGSPYNEQFF. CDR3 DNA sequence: TGTGCCAGCAGCTTAACGGGATCGCCCTACAATGAGCAGTTCTTC.

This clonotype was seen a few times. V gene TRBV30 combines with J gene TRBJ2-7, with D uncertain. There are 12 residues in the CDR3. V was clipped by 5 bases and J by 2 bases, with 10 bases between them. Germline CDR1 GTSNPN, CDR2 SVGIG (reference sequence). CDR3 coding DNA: TGTGCCTGGCGGCGTGGAACCTACGAGCAGTACTTC. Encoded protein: CAWRRGTYEQYF.

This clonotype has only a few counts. The CDR3: CASSFRTPNTEAFF. The CDR3 region has the DNA TGTGCCAGCAGTTTCCGGACGCCGAACACTGAAGCTTTCTTT. V gene TRBV27 combines with J gene TRBJ1-1; D not certain. This CDR3 is 14 amino acids long. Germline V CDR1 and CDR2: MNHEY, SMNVEV (reference sequence). Trimming removed 3 bases at V and 1 base at J, with 9 bases between.

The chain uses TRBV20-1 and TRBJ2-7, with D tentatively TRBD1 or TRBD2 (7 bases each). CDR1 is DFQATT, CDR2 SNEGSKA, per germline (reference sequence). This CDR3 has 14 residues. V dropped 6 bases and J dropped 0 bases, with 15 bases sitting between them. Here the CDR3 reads CSAATGDYSYEQYF. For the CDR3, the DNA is TGCAGTGCAGCTACAGGGGACTACTCCTACGAGCAGTACTTC.

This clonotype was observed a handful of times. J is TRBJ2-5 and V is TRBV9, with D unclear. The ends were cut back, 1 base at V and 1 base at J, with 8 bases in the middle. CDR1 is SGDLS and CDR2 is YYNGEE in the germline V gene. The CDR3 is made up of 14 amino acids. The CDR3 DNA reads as TGTGCCAGCAGCGTAAGCGTCAGCCAAGAGACCCAGTACTTC. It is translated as CASSVSVSQETQYF.

The CDR3 reads CASSLSASTEQFF. CDR3 bases: TGTGCCAGCAGTTTGTCGGCTAGCACTGAGCAGTTCTTC. J is TRBJ2-1 and V is TRBV12-3 or TRBV12-4; possible D gene TRBD2, 5 bases. CDR3 size: 13 residues. V lost 3 bases and J lost 9, with 12 bases in between.

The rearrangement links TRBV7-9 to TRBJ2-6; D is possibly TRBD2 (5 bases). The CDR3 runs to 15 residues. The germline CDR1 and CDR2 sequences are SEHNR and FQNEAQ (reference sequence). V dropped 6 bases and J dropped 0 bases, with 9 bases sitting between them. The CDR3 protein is CASRPGLSGANVLTF. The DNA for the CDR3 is TGTGCCAGCAGACCCGGACTCTCTGGGGCCAACGTCCTGACTTTC.

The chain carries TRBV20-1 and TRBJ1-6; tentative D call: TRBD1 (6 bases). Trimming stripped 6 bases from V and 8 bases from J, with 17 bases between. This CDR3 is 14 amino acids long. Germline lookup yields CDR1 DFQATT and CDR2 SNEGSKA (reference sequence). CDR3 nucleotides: TGCAGTGCGCGCCAGGTGGCAGGGGATTCACCCCTCCACTTT. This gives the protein CSARQVAGDSPLHF.

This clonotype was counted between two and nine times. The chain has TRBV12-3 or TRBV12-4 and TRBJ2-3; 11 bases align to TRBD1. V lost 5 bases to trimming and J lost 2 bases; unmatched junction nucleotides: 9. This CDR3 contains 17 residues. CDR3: CASSRSVGQGVTDTQYF. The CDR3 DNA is TGTGCCAGCAGTCGAAGCGTGGGACAGGGGGTCACAGATACGCAGTATTTT.

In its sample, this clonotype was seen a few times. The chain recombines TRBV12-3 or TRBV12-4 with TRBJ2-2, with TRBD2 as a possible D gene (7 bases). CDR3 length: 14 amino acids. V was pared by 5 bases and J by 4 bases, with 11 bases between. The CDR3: CASSRGGSTGELFF. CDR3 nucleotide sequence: TGTGCCAGCAGTAGGGGGGGAAGCACCGGGGAGCTGTTTTTT.

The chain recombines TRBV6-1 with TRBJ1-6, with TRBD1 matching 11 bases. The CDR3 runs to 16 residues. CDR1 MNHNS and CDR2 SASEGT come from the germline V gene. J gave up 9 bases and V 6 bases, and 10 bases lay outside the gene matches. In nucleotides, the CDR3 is TGTGCCAGCAGACCGATGGGACAGGGGGAAGGTTCACCCCTCCACTTT. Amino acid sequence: CASRPMGQGEGSPLHF.

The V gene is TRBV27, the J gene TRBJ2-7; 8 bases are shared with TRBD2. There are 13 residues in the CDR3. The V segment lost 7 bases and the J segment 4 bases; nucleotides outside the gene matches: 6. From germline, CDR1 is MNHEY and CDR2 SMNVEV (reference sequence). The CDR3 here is CASKLAASYEQYF. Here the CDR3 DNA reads TGTGCCAGCAAACTAGCGGCCTCTTACGAGCAGTACTTC.

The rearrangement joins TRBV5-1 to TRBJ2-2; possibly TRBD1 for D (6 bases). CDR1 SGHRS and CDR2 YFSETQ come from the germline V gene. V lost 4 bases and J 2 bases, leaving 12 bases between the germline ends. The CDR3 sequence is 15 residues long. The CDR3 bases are TGCGCCAGCAGCATGGGACATTTTAACACCGGGGAGCTGTTTTTT. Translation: CASSMGHFNTGELFF. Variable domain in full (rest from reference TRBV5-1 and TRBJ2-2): KAGVTQTPRYLIKTRGQQVTLSCSPISGHRSVSWYQQTPGQGLQFLFEYFSETQRNKGNFPGRFSGRQFSNSRSEMNVSTLELGDSALYLCASSMGHFNTGELFFGEGSRLTVL.

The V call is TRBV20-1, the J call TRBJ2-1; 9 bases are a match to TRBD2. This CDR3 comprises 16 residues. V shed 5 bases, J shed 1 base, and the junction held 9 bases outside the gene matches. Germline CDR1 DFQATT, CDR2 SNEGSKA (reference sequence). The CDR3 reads CSAQTSGVLSYNEQFF. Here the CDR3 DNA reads TGCAGTGCTCAGACTAGCGGAGTCCTATCCTACAATGAGCAGTTCTTC.

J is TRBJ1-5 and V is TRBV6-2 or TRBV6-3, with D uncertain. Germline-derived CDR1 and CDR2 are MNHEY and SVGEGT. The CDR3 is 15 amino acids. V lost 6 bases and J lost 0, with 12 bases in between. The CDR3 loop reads CASSKRTDSNQPQHF. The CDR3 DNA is TGTGCCAGCAGCAAACGGACTGATAGCAATCAGCCCCAGCATTTT.

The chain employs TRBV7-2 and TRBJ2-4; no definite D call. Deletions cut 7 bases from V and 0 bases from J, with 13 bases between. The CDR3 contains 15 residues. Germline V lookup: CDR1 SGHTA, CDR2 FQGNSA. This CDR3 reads CASTSVGLAKNIQYF. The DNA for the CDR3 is TGTGCCAGCACCTCCGTCGGGTTAGCCAAAAACATTCAGTACTTC. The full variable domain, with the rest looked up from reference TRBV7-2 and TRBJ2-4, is GAGVSQSPSNKVTEKGKDVELRCDPISGHTALYWYRQSLGQGLEFLIYFQGNSAPDKSGLPSDRFSAERTGGSVSTLTIQRTQQEDSAVYLCASTSVGLAKNIQYFGAGTRLSVL.